Listed here are 19 T cell receptor beta chains from one sample, sequenced in a study of regulatory T cells in long-lasting Graves disease. The time point: persistent/refractory GD, antithyroid drugs over 5 years with positive TRAb. PBMCs were the source of the RNA used for TCR sequencing. The authors built TCR beta libraries using iRepertoire HTBI primers and Arm-PCR of CDR3 regions. TCRdb called the multiplex PCR reads again in MiXCR, with one record for every CDR3 protein. Among 400,000 or so distinct CDR3 sequences, about 20% were seen once, and the ten largest hold about a quarter. The sequenced sample was peripheral blood mononuclear cells (PBMCs), obtained when the disease was refractory, from a patient treated with antithyroid drugs. All receptors derive from a female donor with Graves disease.

The rearrangement uses TRBV9 and TRBJ2-7; perhaps TRBD2 as D (6 bases). The germline V gene has CDR1 SGDLS and CDR2 YYNGEE. Trimming took 0 bases from V and 2 from J, leaving 15 bases between them. CDR3 length: 16 residues. CDR3 residues: CASSVGLSGPPYEQYF. CDR3 nucleotide sequence: TGTGCCAGCAGCGTAGGACTCAGCGGGCCTCCCTACGAGCAGTACTTC.

The chain recombines TRBV7-2 with TRBJ2-7; 9 bases agree with TRBD2. V shed 0 bases and J 7 bases; nucleotides not matched to a gene: 7. Per germline, CDR1 SGHTA and CDR2 FQGNSA. The CDR3 totals 15 residues. The DNA of the CDR3 is TGTGCCAGCAGCTTAGCGGGGCTAGCGGGAAGAGAGCAGTACTTC. Its translation is CASSLAGLAGREQYF. Looking up the rest from reference TRBV7-2 and TRBJ2-7 gives the full variable domain: GAGVSQSPSNKVTEKGKDVELRCDPISGHTALYWYRQSLGQGLEFLIYFQGNSAPDKSGLPSDRFSAERTGGSVSTLTIQRTQQEDSAVYLCASSLAGLAGREQYFGPGTRLTVT.

The V gene is TRBV4-2, the J gene TRBJ2-2; D perhaps matches TRBD2 (5 bases). The CDR3 loop spans 15 amino acids. Germline assignment: CDR1 LGHNA and CDR2 YNFKEQ. V was cut by 4 bases and J by 5 bases, with 14 bases left in between. CDR3 DNA: TGTGCCAGCAGCCTAGAAAGCGGTCAAACCGGGGAGCTGTTTTTT. Translating gives CASSLESGQTGELFF.

This clonotype was counted a few times. The chain carries TRBV7-9 and TRBJ2-7; D gene unclear. The CDR3 is made up of 15 amino acids. Germline values: CDR1 SEHNR, CDR2 FQNEAQ (reference sequence). Trimming took 1 base from V and 5 from J, leaving 15 bases between them. CDR3 DNA sequence: TGTGCCAGCAGCTTAGTGAGGTCAAACCAGGACGAGCAGTACTTC. This encodes CASSLVRSNQDEQYF.

The chain carries TRBV19 and TRBJ2-5; 8 nucleotides align to TRBD1. The V segment lost 3 bases and the J segment 4 bases; nucleotides outside the gene matches: 7. The CDR3 extends over 15 amino acids. From germline, CDR1 is LNHDA and CDR2 SQIVND (reference sequence). In nucleotides, the CDR3 is TGTGCCAGTAGTATGGGCCAGGGGGCTCGAGAGACCCAGTACTTC. Translation gives CASSMGQGARETQYF.

The rearrangement links TRBV5-6 to TRBJ2-3, with D tentatively TRBD2 (6 bases). Germline V gene data show CDR1 as SGHDT and CDR2 as YYEEEE. Trimming left V 0 bases short and J 2 bases short, with 10 bases between. The CDR3 contains 15 residues. CDR3 nucleotide sequence: TGTGCCAGCAGCTTGGATAGCGGAAACACAGATACGCAGTATTTT. Translating it yields CASSLDSGNTDTQYF.

Comments on this clonotype: A read error is possible here, since a much larger clone lies one base away. The genes are TRBV12-3 or TRBV12-4 and TRBJ1-2, with a weak D call TRBD1 (5 bases). This CDR3 has 15 amino acids. V was clipped by 4 bases and J by 6 bases, with 18 bases between them. CDR3 in amino acids: CASSSGGAKDDGYTF. The CDR3 nucleotides read TGTGCCAGCAGTTCAGGCGGGGCTAAAGATGATGGCTACACCTTC.

This clonotype was seen more than once but under ten times. V usage is TRBV11-2 and J usage is TRBJ2-7; D is tentatively TRBD1 or TRBD2 (5 bases each). The V end lost 11 bases, the J end lost 2 bases, and 13 bases lay between the germline ends. Germline V CDR1 and CDR2: SGHAT, FQNNGV. This CDR3 contains 12 residues. The CDR3 region has the DNA TGTGCCTCCCGGGACCCAACCTACGAGCAGTACTTC. Translating it yields CASRDPTYEQYF.

In its sample, this clonotype was seen a few times. V gene TRBV14 combines with J gene TRBJ2-5; no firm D call. CDR1 and CDR2 from the germline V gene are SGHDN and FVKESK. This CDR3 is 13 amino acids long. The germline V and J ends were trimmed by 4 bases and 0 bases, with 6 bases remaining between them. This CDR3 reads CASSPLNQETQYF. In DNA form, the CDR3 reads TGTGCCAGCAGCCCGCTGAACCAAGAGACCCAGTACTTC.

This clonotype was observed at least ten times. This chain links TRBV5-1 with TRBJ1-2; tentatively, D is TRBD1 (6 bases). V lost 3 bases, J lost 8 bases, and 20 bases lay in between. Germline assignment: CDR1 SGHRS and CDR2 YFSETQ. This CDR3 has 15 amino acids. CDR3 region: CASSSRTDYSNGYTF. The CDR3 DNA sequence: TGCGCCAGCAGCTCAAGGACAGATTACTCGAACGGCTACACCTTC.

The chain is built from TRBV27 and TRBJ2-7, with a weak D call TRBD1 (5 bases). Germline CDR1 reads MNHEY; CDR2 reads SMNVEV (reference sequence). Trimming stripped 0 bases from V and 9 bases from J, with 12 bases between. The CDR3 is 13 amino acids. The CDR3 reads CASSLSAGWAQYF. DNA of the CDR3: TGTGCCAGCAGTTTATCGGCAGGGTGGGCGCAGTACTTC.

V and J are TRBV28 and TRBJ1-1; 8 bases align to TRBD1. This CDR3 spans 11 amino acids. Germline CDR1 and CDR2: MDHEN and SYDVKM. With V trimmed by 7 bases and J by 11 bases, 6 bases remained unmatched. CDR3 sequence reads: CASITTGAAFF. The CDR3 DNA follows: TGTGCCAGCATCACGACAGGGGCCGCTTTCTTT.

Only a few counts were recorded for this clonotype. The gene calls are TRBV14 and TRBJ2-1, with TRBD2 matching 10 bases. The V gene end was trimmed by 2 bases and the J gene end by 6 bases; junction bases not matched to a gene: 7. The CDR3 runs 16 residues. The germline CDR1 and CDR2 sequences are SGHDN and FVKESK. The CDR3 protein is CASSQLLAGVGNEQFF. The DNA for the CDR3 is TGTGCCAGCAGCCAACTTCTAGCGGGAGTGGGCAATGAGCAGTTCTTC.

This clonotype was detected a few times. A much larger clone lies a single base off, so this may be a read error. The CDR3 does not close with the conserved phenylalanine or tryptophan, likely indicating a read error. This chain connects TRBV12-3 or TRBV12-4 to TRBJ1-1; a weak D match, TRBD1 (5 bases). The ends were cut back, 3 bases at V and 1 base at J, with 18 bases in the middle. CDR3 length: 17 amino acids. In DNA form, the CDR3 reads TGTGCCAGCAGTTTTTACATTGGGGGAACAGGGAACACTGAAGCTTTCTCT. It codes for CASSFYIGGTGNTEAFS.

The genes are TRBV20-1 and TRBJ2-5; 12 bases line up with TRBD2. With 6 bases clipped from V and 1 base from J, the junction kept 6 bases outside the gene matches. CDR3 length equals 15 residues. Germline lookup yields CDR1 DFQATT and CDR2 SNEGSKA (reference sequence). CDR3 loop: CSARGLAGTQETQYF. The CDR3 DNA reads TGCAGTGCGAGGGGACTAGCGGGTACCCAAGAGACCCAGTACTTC.

The sample holds a few counts of this clonotype. The V call is TRBV18, the J call TRBJ2-7, with 9 nucleotides matching TRBD1. The CDR3 totals 14 residues. V was pared by 3 bases and J by 5 bases, with 5 bases of the junction left unmatched. Germline V gene sequence: CDR1 KGHSH, CDR2 LQKENI. The CDR3 coding sequence is TGTGCCAGCTCACCGCGGGACAGGGCCCACGAGCAGTACTTC. Protein sequence: CASSPRDRAHEQYF.

This clonotype was observed at least ten times. The chain links TRBV7-6 to TRBJ2-7; D gene uncertain. Trimming cost V 3 bases and J 5 bases, with 20 bases left between them. CDR3 length equals 16 residues. Looked up from germline, CDR1 is SGHVS and CDR2 is FNYEAQ. CDR3 in amino acids: CASSLSFGVHRDEQYF. CDR3 DNA sequence: TGTGCCAGCAGCTTGAGCTTTGGGGTCCACCGGGACGAGCAGTACTTC.

This sequence joins TRBV27 and TRBJ1-5; D is possibly TRBD1 (6 bases). Germline CDR1 and CDR2: MNHEY and SMNVEV (reference sequence). CDR3 size: 16 residues. Trimming shortened V by 2 bases and J by 0 bases, and 11 bases separated the two germline ends. The chain's CDR3 is CASSLRGGDSNQPQHF. CDR3 in DNA: TGTGCCAGCAGTTTAAGGGGGGGGGATAGCAATCAGCCCCAGCATTTT.

The J gene is TRBJ2-5, the V gene TRBV30; D is unclear. Germline CDR1 is GTSNPN and CDR2 is SVGIG (reference sequence). The CDR3 length is 14 residues. Trimming took 1 base from V and 5 from J, leaving 14 bases between them. This chain's CDR3 is CAWSANPGAETQYF. CDR3 nucleotides: TGTGCCTGGAGTGCAAACCCTGGAGCTGAGACCCAGTACTTC.